The 11 T cell receptor beta chains presented below share a single source sample, sequenced in a study of OX40 agonist ivuxolimab in advanced cancers. Profiled with immunoSEQ multiplex PCR; TCRdb holds only in-frame clones, not every one. The table includes some 37,000 clones, around 80% detected once. The sequences come from CD4+ or CD8+ T cells sorted from blood, collected in a trial of the OX40 agonist ivuxolimab. These receptors all come from an adult with an advanced solid tumor such as melanoma, head and neck, liver or kidney cancer.

The chain combines TRBV28 with TRBJ1-4; the match to TRBD1 covers 9 bases. The V and J ends lost 6 bases and 3 bases, in that order; junction bases with no gene match: 5. The CDR3 spans 15 residues. From germline, CDR1 is MDHEN and CDR2 SYDVKM. Written as DNA, the CDR3 is TGTGCCAGCAGATCCACAGGGGGCTCTAATGAAAAACTGTTTTTT. Translated, it gives CASRSTGGSNEKLFF.

This clone showed up just once. The gene calls are TRBV30 and TRBJ2-7; 9 positions agree with TRBD1. V trimming: 3 bases; J trimming: 5 bases; junction bases outside the gene matches: 5. The CDR3 is made up of 13 amino acids. Per germline, CDR1 GTSNPN and CDR2 SVGIG (reference sequence). The DNA of the CDR3 is TGTGCCTGGAGCAACAGGGGGCCCCACGAGCAGTACTTC. This encodes CAWSNRGPHEQYF.

This clone showed up just once. The sample holds other DNA sequences that translate to the same CDR3. The V gene is TRBV6-1, the J gene TRBJ2-7; D is possibly TRBD1 or TRBD2 (5 bases each). V lost 4 bases and J 4 bases, leaving 11 bases between the germline ends. From germline, CDR1 is MNHNS and CDR2 SASEGT. There are 13 residues in the CDR3. The CDR3 DNA follows: TGTGCCAGCAGTGTGGCAGGGACGTACGAGCAGTACTTC. Its protein product is CASSVAGTYEQYF.

As for this clone: The junction does not match germline at one end; this may be a read error. CDR3 sequence reads: CATSIGTQATSNNSPLHF. CDR3 DNA sequence: TGTGCCACCTCCATTGGAACCCAGGCTACCTCCAATAATTCACCCCTCCACTTT. The chain uses TRBV19 and TRBJ1-6; D is undetermined. CDR1 and CDR2 from the germline V gene are LNHDA and SQIVND (reference sequence). The CDR3 sequence is 18 residues long.

The chain combines TRBV7-2 with TRBJ2-3; 14 nucleotides align to TRBD2. There are 17 residues in the CDR3. Unmatched junction bases numbered 8, after V lost 5 bases and J lost 4 bases. Germline V CDR1 and CDR2: SGHTA, FQGNSA. Written as DNA, the CDR3 is TGTGCCAGCAGCCAGACTAGCGGGGGGGCCGGGGCAGATACGCAGTATTTT. Its translation is CASSQTSGGAGADTQYF.

This rearrangement joins TRBV6-5 to TRBJ2-3, with D possibly TRBD1 on 5 matching bases. CDR1 and CDR2 (germline): MNHEY, SVGAGI. CDR3 length equals 12 residues. V gave up 10 bases and J gave up 1 base, with 9 bases separating them. The CDR3 loop reads CATEGGTDTQYF. CDR3 DNA: TGTGCCACGGAAGGGGGCACAGATACGCAGTATTTT.

The chain employs TRBV7-9 and TRBJ2-2, with 9 positions matching TRBD1. The J segment lost 6 bases and the V segment lost 10 bases, leaving 15 bases of the junction unmatched. Germline V gene sequence: CDR1 SEHNR, CDR2 FQNEAQ (reference sequence). The CDR3 covers 16 residues. The CDR3 sequence: CATLQTGTGYPGELFF. The CDR3 nucleotides read TGTGCCACACTCCAAACCGGGACAGGGTACCCCGGGGAGCTGTTTTTT.

V gene TRBV10-3 combines with J gene TRBJ1-6; D is perhaps TRBD1 (5 bases). Deletions cut 6 bases from V and 8 bases from J, with 14 bases between. Germline loops: CDR1 ENHRY, CDR2 SYGVKD. The CDR3 consists of 14 residues. CDR3 nucleotide sequence: TGTGCCATCAGAGAGAGGGACGACGATTCACCCCTCCACTTT. Translation gives CAIRERDDDSPLHF.

This clone was detected a few times. The gene calls are TRBV5-4 and TRBJ2-7; TRBD2 matches 8 bases. CDR3 length: 14 residues. The V gene end was trimmed by 4 bases and the J gene end by 0 bases; junction bases not matched to a gene: 3. The germline CDR1 and CDR2 sequences are SGHNT and YYREEE (reference sequence). The CDR3 region is CASSPSGSSYEQYF. The CDR3 coding sequence is TGTGCCAGCAGCCCAAGCGGGAGCTCCTACGAGCAGTACTTC.

This chain joins TRBV2 and TRBJ1-2; the D gene is possibly TRBD1 (5 bases). The CDR3 extends over 13 amino acids. Germline values: CDR1 SNHLY, CDR2 FYNNEI. Deletions cut 4 bases from V and 2 bases from J, with 8 bases between. CDR3 sequence: CASSVRDNYGYTF. The CDR3 nucleotides are TGTGCCAGCAGTGTACGGGACAACTATGGCTACACCTTC.

This clone was recorded a few times. The chain is built from TRBV5-1 and TRBJ2-3, with unresolved D. V was clipped by 4 bases and J by 2 bases, with 14 bases between them. Germline assignment: CDR1 SGHRS and CDR2 YFSETQ. This CDR3 has 15 amino acids. The CDR3 DNA reads TGCGCCAGCAGCGACCTTCAGGCGACCACAGATACGCAGTATTTT. Amino acid sequence: CASSDLQATTDTQYF.